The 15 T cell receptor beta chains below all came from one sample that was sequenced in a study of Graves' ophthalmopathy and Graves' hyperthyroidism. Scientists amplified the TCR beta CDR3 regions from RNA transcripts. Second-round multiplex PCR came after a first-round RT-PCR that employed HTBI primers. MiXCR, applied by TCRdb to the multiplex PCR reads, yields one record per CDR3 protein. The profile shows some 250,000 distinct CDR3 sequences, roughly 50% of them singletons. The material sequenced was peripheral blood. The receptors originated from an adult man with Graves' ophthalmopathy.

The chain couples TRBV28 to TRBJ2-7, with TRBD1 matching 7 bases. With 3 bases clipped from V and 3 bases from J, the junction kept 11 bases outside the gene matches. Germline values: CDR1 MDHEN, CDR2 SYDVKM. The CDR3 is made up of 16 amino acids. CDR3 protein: CASSFLDRTLGYEQYF. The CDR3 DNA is TGTGCCAGCAGTTTTTTGGACAGGACGCTGGGCTACGAGCAGTACTTC.

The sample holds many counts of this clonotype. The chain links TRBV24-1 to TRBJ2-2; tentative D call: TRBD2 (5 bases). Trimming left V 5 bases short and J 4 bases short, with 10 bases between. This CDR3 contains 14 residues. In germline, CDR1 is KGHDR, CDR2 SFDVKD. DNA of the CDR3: TGTGCCACCAGTGTGAGGGATGGCACCGGGGAGCTGTTTTTT. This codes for CATSVRDGTGELFF.

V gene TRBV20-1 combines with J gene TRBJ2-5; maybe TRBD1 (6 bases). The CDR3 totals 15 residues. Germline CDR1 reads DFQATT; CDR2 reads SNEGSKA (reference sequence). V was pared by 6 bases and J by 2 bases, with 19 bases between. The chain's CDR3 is CSATDSYREQETQYF. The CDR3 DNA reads TGCAGTGCCACGGATTCGTACAGGGAACAAGAGACCCAGTACTTC.

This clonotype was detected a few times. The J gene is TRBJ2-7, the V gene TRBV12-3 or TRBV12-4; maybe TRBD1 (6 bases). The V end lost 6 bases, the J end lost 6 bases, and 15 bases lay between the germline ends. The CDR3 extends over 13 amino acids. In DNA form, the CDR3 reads TGTGCCAGCAGCTTCTATCAGGGGACCGAGCAGTACTTC. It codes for CASSFYQGTEQYF.

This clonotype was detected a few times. The CDR3, as DNA: TGTGCCAGCAGCCAAAGGGACTTCTCACCCCTCCACTTT. This sequence encodes CASSQRDFSPLHF. This chain links TRBV3-1 with TRBJ1-6, with TRBD1 as a possible D gene (5 bases). CDR3 length: 13 residues. Trimming removed 2 bases at V and 10 bases at J, with 9 bases between. Germline V gives CDR1 LGHDT, CDR2 YNNKEL (reference sequence).

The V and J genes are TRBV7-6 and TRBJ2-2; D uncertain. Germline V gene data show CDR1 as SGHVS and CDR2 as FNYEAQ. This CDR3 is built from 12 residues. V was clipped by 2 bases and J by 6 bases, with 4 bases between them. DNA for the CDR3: TGTGCCAGCAGCTTATTTCCCGGGGAGCTGTTTTTT. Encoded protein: CASSLFPGELFF.

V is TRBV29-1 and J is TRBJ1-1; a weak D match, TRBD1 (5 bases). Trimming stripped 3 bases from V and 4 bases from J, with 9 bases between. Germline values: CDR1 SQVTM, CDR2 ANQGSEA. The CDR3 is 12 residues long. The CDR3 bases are TGCAGCGTTGATTTCGGGGCCACTGAAGCTTTCTTT. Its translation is CSVDFGATEAFF. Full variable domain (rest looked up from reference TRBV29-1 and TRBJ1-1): SAVISQKPSRDICQRGTSLTIQCQVDSQVTMMFWYRQQPGQSLTLIATANQGSEATYESGFVIDKFPISRPNLTFSTLTVSNMSPEDSSIYLCSVDFGATEAFFGQGTRLTVV.

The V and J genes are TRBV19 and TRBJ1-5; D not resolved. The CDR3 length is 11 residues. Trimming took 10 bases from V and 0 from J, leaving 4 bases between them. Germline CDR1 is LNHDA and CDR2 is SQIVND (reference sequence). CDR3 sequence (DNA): TGTGCCATCAATAGCAATCAGCCCCAGCATTTT. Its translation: CAINSNQPQHF.

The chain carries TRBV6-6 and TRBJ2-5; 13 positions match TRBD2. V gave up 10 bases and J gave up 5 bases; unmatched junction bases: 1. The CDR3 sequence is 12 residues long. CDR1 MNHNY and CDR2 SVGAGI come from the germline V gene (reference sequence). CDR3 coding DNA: TGTGCCACACTAGCGGGAGGGGAGACCCAGTACTTC. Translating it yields CATLAGGETQYF.

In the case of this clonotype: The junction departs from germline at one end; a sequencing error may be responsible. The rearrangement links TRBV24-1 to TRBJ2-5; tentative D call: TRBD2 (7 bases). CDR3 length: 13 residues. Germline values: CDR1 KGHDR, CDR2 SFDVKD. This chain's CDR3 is CATSGGGGEAQYF. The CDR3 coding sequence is TGTGCCACCAGCGGGGGAGGGGGAGAGGCCCAGTACTTC.

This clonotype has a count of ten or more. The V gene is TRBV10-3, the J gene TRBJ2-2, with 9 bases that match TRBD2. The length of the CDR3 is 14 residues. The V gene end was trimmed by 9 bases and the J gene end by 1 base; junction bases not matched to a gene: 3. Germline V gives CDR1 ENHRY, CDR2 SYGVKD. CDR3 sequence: CAISTSGNTGELFF. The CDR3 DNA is TGTGCCATATCGACTAGCGGGAACACCGGGGAGCTGTTTTTT.

CDR3 residues: CASSLAPGTYSPLHF. The CDR3 region has the DNA TGTGCCAGCAGCTTAGCCCCGGGGACGTACTCACCCCTCCACTTT. The chain is built from TRBV7-8 and TRBJ1-6, with D possibly TRBD1 on 5 matching bases. Per the germline V gene, CDR1 is SGHVS and CDR2 is FQNEAQ. Trimming left V 0 bases short and J 10 bases short, with 13 bases between. The CDR3 covers 15 residues.

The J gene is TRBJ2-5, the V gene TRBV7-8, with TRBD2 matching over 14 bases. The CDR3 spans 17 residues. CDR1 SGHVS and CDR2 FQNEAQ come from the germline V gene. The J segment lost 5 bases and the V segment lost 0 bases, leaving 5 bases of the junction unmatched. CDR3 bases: TGTGCCAGCAGCTTAGCGACTAGCGGGGGGGCGCGGGAGACCCAGTACTTC. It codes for CASSLATSGGARETQYF. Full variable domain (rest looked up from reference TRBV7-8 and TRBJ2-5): GAGVSQSPRYKVAKRGQDVALRCDPISGHVSLFWYQQALGQGPEFLTYFQNEAQLDKSGLPSDRFFAERPEGSVSTLKIQRTQQEDSAVYLCASSLATSGGARETQYFGPGTRLLVL.

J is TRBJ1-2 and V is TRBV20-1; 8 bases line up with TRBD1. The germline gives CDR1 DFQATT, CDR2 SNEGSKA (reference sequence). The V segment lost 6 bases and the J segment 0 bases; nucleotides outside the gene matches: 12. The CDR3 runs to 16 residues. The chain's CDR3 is CSARPRTGNTNYGYTF. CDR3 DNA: TGCAGTGCACGACCCCGGACAGGGAATACTAACTATGGCTACACCTTC.

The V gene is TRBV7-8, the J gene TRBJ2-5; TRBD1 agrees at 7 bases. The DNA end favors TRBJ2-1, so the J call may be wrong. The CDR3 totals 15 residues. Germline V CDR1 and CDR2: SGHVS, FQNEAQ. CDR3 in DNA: TGTGCCAGCAGCTTATTCCTAGTCGGGGACAGCAAGCAGTTCTTC. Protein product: CASSLFLVGDSKQFF.